These 8 T cell receptor beta chains came from one sample sequenced in a study of shared clonotypes between healthy human individuals. TCRdb's table, derived via immunoSEQ multiplex PCR, lists solely in-frame clones and lacks some. The sample has roughly 700,000 clones, roughly 70% seen once. Sequencing input: memory CD4+ T cells sorted from blood. Subset defined: CD45RA-negative fraction. The origin of the receptors is a woman aged 25-40 years in good health.

The gene calls are TRBV6-1 and TRBJ2-2; D is ambiguous. V lost 4 bases to trimming and J lost 3 bases, with 9 bases between them. CDR3 size: 14 residues. Germline assignment: CDR1 MNHNS and CDR2 SASEGT. The CDR3 sequence is CASSAPRDTGELFF. The CDR3 DNA follows: TGTGCCAGCAGTGCCCCCCGTGACACCGGGGAGCTGTTTTTT.

To note about this clone: Other DNA sequences of this sample code for an identical CDR3. The chain links TRBV30 to TRBJ1-1; unclear D gene. The CDR3 loop spans 12 amino acids. Germline V gene data show CDR1 as GTSNPN and CDR2 as SVGIG (reference sequence). V was cut by 3 bases and J by 0 bases, with 5 bases left in between. CDR3 region: CAWSILNTEAFF. The CDR3 DNA reads TGTGCCTGGAGCATCCTGAACACTGAAGCTTTCTTT.

V and J are TRBV7-9 and TRBJ2-5; either TRBD1 or TRBD2 may fit D (6 bases each). Per germline, CDR1 SEHNR and CDR2 FQNEAQ (reference sequence). V lost 5 bases to trimming and J lost 4 bases, with 20 bases between them. The CDR3 sequence is 16 residues long. In nucleotides, the CDR3 is TGTGCCAGCAGCCCTCACGGGCAGGGGCGGGGAGAGACCCAGTACTTC. Residues: CASSPHGQGRGETQYF.

The chain uses TRBV28 and TRBJ1-3, with D unclear. Trimming removed 5 bases from V and 0 bases from J, with 11 bases in between. The germline V gene encodes CDR1 MDHEN and CDR2 SYDVKM. This CDR3 has 15 residues. CDR3 DNA: TGTGCCAGCAGTCGGTGGACGGGCTCTGGAAACACCATATATTTT. Translation gives CASSRWTGSGNTIYF.

The chain recombines TRBV7-2 with TRBJ1-2, with 7 positions matching TRBD1. CDR3 length equals 15 residues. Germline values: CDR1 SGHTA, CDR2 FQGNSA. V shed 0 bases and J 0 bases; nucleotides not matched to a gene: 1. CDR3 DNA: TGTGCCAGCAGCTTAGCGCAGGGGGCTAACTATGGCTACACCTTC. Translated: CASSLAQGANYGYTF. Full variable domain (rest looked up from reference TRBV7-2 and TRBJ1-2): GAGVSQSPSNKVTEKGKDVELRCDPISGHTALYWYRQSLGQGLEFLIYFQGNSAPDKSGLPSDRFSAERTGGSVSTLTIQRTQQEDSAVYLCASSLAQGANYGYTFGSGTRLTVV.

This chain links TRBV11-2 with TRBJ1-1, with 8 bases aligning to TRBD1. Germline values: CDR1 SGHAT, CDR2 FQNNGV. The V segment lost 2 bases and the J segment 8 bases; nucleotides outside the gene matches: 16. This CDR3 is 17 amino acids long. This chain's CDR3 is CASSLFSWRIQGAEAFF. In nucleotides, the CDR3 is TGTGCCAGCAGCTTATTTTCGTGGCGTATTCAGGGGGCGGAAGCTTTCTTT.

The chain recombines TRBV27 with TRBJ2-3; 11 bases match TRBD2. Germline V CDR1 and CDR2: MNHEY, SMNVEV (reference sequence). J was trimmed by 7 bases and V by 5 bases; bases with no gene match: 8. This CDR3 region has 15 residues. Here the CDR3 reads CASSNSGRAQYTQYF. The CDR3 DNA reads as TGTGCCAGCAGTAATAGCGGGAGGGCCCAATATACGCAGTATTTT.

Only a few counts were recorded for this clone. The chain links TRBV5-1 to TRBJ2-1; D might be TRBD1 (5 bases). V gave up 0 bases and J gave up 2 bases, with 12 bases separating them. The CDR3 length is 16 residues. CDR1 and CDR2 (germline): SGHRS, YFSETQ. The CDR3 protein is CASSLAGQLTYNEQFF. Here the CDR3 DNA reads TGCGCCAGCAGCTTGGCAGGGCAGCTCACCTACAATGAGCAGTTCTTC. The complete variable domain, with remaining parts taken from reference TRBV5-1 and TRBJ2-1, reads KAGVTQTPRYLIKTRGQQVTLSCSPISGHRSVSWYQQTPGQGLQFLFEYFSETQRNKGNFPGRFSGRQFSNSRSEMNVSTLELGDSALYLCASSLAGQLTYNEQFFGPGTRLTVL.